Following are 12 T cell receptor beta chains from one sample sequenced in a study of cytomegalovirus exposure and HLA in healthy donors. This PCR relied on a set of 60 Vbeta primers and 13 Jbeta primers. The protocol was immunoSEQ multiplex PCR, while the TCRdb copy is restricted to in-frame clones and leaves out a portion. The sample consists of 140,000 to 150,000 clones, approximately 70% of them appearing once. Sequencing was carried out using PBMCs. All receptors derive from a woman aged 55-70 years in good health and CMV-seropositive.

This chain joins TRBV5-1 and TRBJ2-2; 7 nucleotides align to TRBD1. Germline trimming cut 4 bases from V and 3 bases from J; bases unmatched to any gene: 6. This CDR3 region has 15 residues. The germline V gene encodes CDR1 SGHRS and CDR2 YFSETQ. CDR3 DNA: TGCGCCAGCAGCGTGAAAACAGGGGACACCGGGGAGCTGTTTTTT. Protein sequence: CASSVKTGDTGELFF.

The V call is TRBV5-1, the J call TRBJ2-1; weak D call: TRBD2 (5 bases). CDR1 and CDR2 from the germline V gene are SGHRS and YFSETQ. CDR3 length equals 12 residues. Trimming took 4 bases from V and 10 from J, leaving 12 bases between them. The CDR3 nucleotides are TGCGCCAGCAGCCAGGCGAGCGGAGAGCAGTTCTTC. Its translation: CASSQASGEQFF.

With regard to this clone: The limits of the CDR3 on the DNA are not certain, so only TCRdb's listed CDR3 is given. The CDR3 spells CASRDGTLGTSGELFF. The chain has TRBV7-9 and TRBJ2-2; the DNA was not compared with TRBD2, the D call given in the table. Inclusive of both ends, the CDR3 amounts to 16 amino acids. CDR1 is SEHNR and CDR2 is FQNEAQ in the germline V gene (reference sequence).

This chain joins TRBV6-5 and TRBJ1-4; TRBD1 aligns across 9 bases. The CDR3 consists of 14 residues. After removal of 8 bases from V and 10 bases from J, the junction contained 11 bases not matched to a gene. Germline-derived CDR1 and CDR2 are MNHEY and SVGAGI. The CDR3 sequence is CASGTGTGQGKLFF. As DNA, the CDR3 is TGTGCCAGCGGGACCGGGACAGGGCAAGGAAAACTGTTTTTT.

This sequence joins TRBV7-9 and TRBJ2-7; 11 bases map to TRBD2. Germline CDR1 is SEHNR and CDR2 is FQNEAQ (reference sequence). The CDR3 consists of 15 residues. Trimming at V came to 4 bases and at J to 5 bases, leaving 7 bases not matched to a gene. Here the CDR3 reads CASSYLGLAEDEQYF. CDR3 DNA: TGTGCCAGCAGCTACTTGGGACTAGCGGAGGACGAGCAGTACTTC.

The chain links TRBV11-3 to TRBJ2-1; TRBD2 matches at 14 bases. The junction had 7 bases not matched to a gene; V was cut back by 5 bases and J by 7 bases. The CDR3 spans 16 residues. Germline V gives CDR1 SGHNT, CDR2 YENEEA. The CDR3 sequence: CASSAGLAGVRNEQFF. The CDR3, as DNA: TGTGCCAGCAGCGCGGGACTAGCGGGAGTGAGGAATGAGCAGTTCTTC.

The chain joins TRBV9 to TRBJ2-5; the match to TRBD1 covers 8 bases. V shed 0 bases, J shed 7 bases, and the junction held 8 bases outside the gene matches. The CDR3 has 15 amino acids. Germline values: CDR1 SGDLS, CDR2 YYNGEE. This CDR3 is CASSVAQGAGVTQYF. The CDR3 nucleotides are TGTGCCAGCAGCGTAGCCCAGGGGGCTGGCGTGACCCAGTACTTC.

V gene TRBV27 combines with J gene TRBJ2-7, with 10 bases matching TRBD2. This CDR3 has 14 amino acids. V was pared by 8 bases and J by 3 bases, with 7 bases of the junction left unmatched. Germline CDR1 MNHEY, CDR2 SMNVEV (reference sequence). CDR3 nucleotide sequence: TGTGCCAGCGCCTCTAGCGGGAGCCTCTACGAGCAGTACTTC. Its protein is CASASSGSLYEQYF.

The chain has TRBV30 and TRBJ1-5, with D tentatively TRBD1 (5 bases). The CDR3 loop spans 14 amino acids. V was cut by 2 bases and J by 7 bases, with 15 bases left in between. Per germline, CDR1 GTSNPN and CDR2 SVGIG (reference sequence). As DNA, the CDR3 is TGTGCCTGGAGTTTCCAGACAAGGGGCCAGCCCCAGCATTTT. This gives the protein CAWSFQTRGQPQHF. The complete variable domain, with remaining parts taken from reference TRBV30 and TRBJ1-5, reads SQTIHQWPATLVQPVGSPLSLECTVEGTSNPNLYWYRQAAGRGLQLLFYSVGIGQISSEVPQNLSASRPQDRQFILSSKKLLLSDSGFYLCAWSFQTRGQPQHFGDGTRLSIL.

The V and J genes are TRBV7-3 and TRBJ2-1; TRBD2 matches 8 bases. The CDR3 contains 17 residues. V shed 2 bases and J 10 bases; nucleotides not matched to a gene: 16. The germline V gene has CDR1 SGHTA and CDR2 FQGTGA. CDR3: CASSLFVAEAGVSEQFF. CDR3 DNA sequence: TGTGCCAGCAGCTTATTTGTGGCCGAAGCGGGGGTCTCGGAGCAGTTCTTC.

This chain connects TRBV18 to TRBJ1-1; maybe TRBD1 (5 bases). Germline V gene data show CDR1 as KGHSH and CDR2 as LQKENI. There are 15 residues in the CDR3. V shed 2 bases and J shed 6 bases, with 16 bases lying between them. The chain's CDR3 is CASSPYTGEIAEAFF. The CDR3 DNA is TGTGCCAGCTCACCATATACGGGGGAGATCGCTGAAGCTTTCTTT. Variable domain in full (rest from reference TRBV18 and TRBJ1-1): NAGVMQNPRHLVRRRGQEARLRCSPMKGHSHVYWYRQLPEEGLKFMVYLQKENIIDESGMPKERFSAEFPKEGPSILRIQQVVRGDSAAYFCASSPYTGEIAEAFFGQGTRLTVV.

CDR3 region: CASSFAPTKNTEAFF. The CDR3 DNA reads as TGTGCCAGCAGTTTTGCACCTACCAAGAACACTGAAGCTTTCTTT. The V gene is TRBV27, the J gene TRBJ1-1; D ambiguous. Deletions cut 3 bases from V and 1 base from J, with 12 bases between. There are 15 residues in the CDR3. Germline values: CDR1 MNHEY, CDR2 SMNVEV (reference sequence).